This TCR beta chain was sequenced during a study of beta chain features in type 1 diabetes. With regard to this clone: Its antigen is not known.

All of the isolated RNA was reverse transcribed, so expressed TCRB transcripts were sequenced. Using immunoSEQ multiplex PCR, the repertoire was profiled, and TCRdb retains in-frame clones only, with some absent. Of under 400,000 clones in the sample, around 12% are singletons; the top ten hold 0.017%. The CDR3 contains 14 residues. Germline lookup yields CDR1 SEHNR and CDR2 FQNEAQ (reference sequence). V lost 3 bases, J lost 14 bases, and 20 bases lay in between. Study results and caveats: A greater similarity of naive, central memory and Treg TCRB repertoires was seen among patients than among healthy donors.

The source is a young man in good health. The sample consisted of naive CD4+ T cells from blood. The chain joins TRBV7-9 to TRBJ2-1, with D possibly being TRBD1 (6 bases). CDR3 region: CASSFRKDSSLEFF. The CDR3 DNA reads TGTGCCAGCAGCTTTCGAAAGGACAGCTCCCTGGAGTTCTTC.